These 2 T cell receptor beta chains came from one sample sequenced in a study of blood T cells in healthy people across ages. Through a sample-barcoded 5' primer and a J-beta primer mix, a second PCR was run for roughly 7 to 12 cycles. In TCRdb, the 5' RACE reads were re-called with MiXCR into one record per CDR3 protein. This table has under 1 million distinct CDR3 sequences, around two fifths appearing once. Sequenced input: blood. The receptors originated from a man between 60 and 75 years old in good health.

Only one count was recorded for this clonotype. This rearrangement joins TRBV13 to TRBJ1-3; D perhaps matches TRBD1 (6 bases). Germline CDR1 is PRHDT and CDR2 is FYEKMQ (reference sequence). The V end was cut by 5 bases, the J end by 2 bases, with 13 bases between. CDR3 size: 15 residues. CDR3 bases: TGTGCCAGCAGCCCCGACAGGCCCCCTGGAAACACCATATATTTT. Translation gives CASSPDRPPGNTIYF.

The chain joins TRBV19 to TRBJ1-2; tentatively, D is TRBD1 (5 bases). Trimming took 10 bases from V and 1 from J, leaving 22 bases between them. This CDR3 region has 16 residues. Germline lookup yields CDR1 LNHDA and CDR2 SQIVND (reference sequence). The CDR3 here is CATTPGPTSRNYGYTF. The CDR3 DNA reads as TGTGCCACTACCCCGGGACCGACCTCTCGTAACTATGGCTACACCTTC.